The 6 T cell receptor beta chains below were found in one sample sequenced in a study of cytomegalovirus exposure and HLA in healthy donors. PCR primers comprised 60 Vbeta and 13 Jbeta primers. Assay: immunoSEQ multiplex PCR; the TCRdb copy retains only in-frame clones and omits some. The data contain 150,000 to 200,000 clones, 65% to 85% of them singletons. Material: PBMCs. The receptor set was obtained from a male donor in good health and CMV-seropositive.

The genes are TRBV27 and TRBJ1-2; no clear D. Trimming stripped 6 bases from V and 2 bases from J, with 13 bases between. The CDR3 length is 14 residues. Germline V gives CDR1 MNHEY, CDR2 SMNVEV (reference sequence). DNA for the CDR3: TGTGCCAGCAGCTCCGGAGCGGGCAACTATGGCTACACCTTC. Translating it yields CASSSGAGNYGYTF.

V and J are TRBV5-1 and TRBJ1-1; no definite D call. This CDR3 is 12 amino acids long. Trimming pared 3 bases from V and 2 bases from J, leaving 5 bases between. CDR1 is SGHRS, CDR2 YFSETQ, per germline. CDR3: CASSSVNTEAFF. In DNA form, the CDR3 reads TGCGCCAGCAGCTCTGTCAACACTGAAGCTTTCTTT.

This sequence joins TRBV27 and TRBJ2-2; 9 bases are shared with TRBD1. The CDR3 contains 16 residues. V lost 5 bases, J lost 7 bases, and 11 bases stayed unmatched. The V gene's germline CDR1 is MNHEY and CDR2 SMNVEV (reference sequence). The CDR3 DNA sequence: TGTGCCAGCAGTCCGGGGACAGGGTATTTAATCGGGGAGCTGTTTTTT. Protein sequence: CASSPGTGYLIGELFF.

This clone showed up just a few times. The V gene is TRBV30, the J gene TRBJ1-2; no clear D gene. Germline V gene sequence: CDR1 GTSNPN, CDR2 SVGIG (reference sequence). The ends were cut back, 5 bases at V and 4 bases at J, with 20 bases in the middle. The CDR3 is 15 amino acids. The chain's CDR3 is CAWVKDESGGYGYTF. CDR3 in DNA: TGTGCCTGGGTTAAAGATGAGAGTGGAGGCTATGGCTACACCTTC.

The chain recombines TRBV13 with TRBJ2-1; 8 nucleotides line up with TRBD2. This CDR3 is 16 amino acids long. V was clipped by 5 bases and J by 3 bases; unmatched bases: 9. Germline CDR1 PRHDT, CDR2 FYEKMQ (reference sequence). The CDR3 reads CASSPGVAGSYNEQFF. The CDR3 region has the DNA TGTGCCAGCAGCCCGGGGGTAGCGGGAAGCTACAATGAGCAGTTCTTC.

This clone was seen a handful of times. The chain has TRBV19 and TRBJ1-2, with a possible D match to TRBD1 (6 bases). Trimming removed 5 bases from V and 6 bases from J, with 13 bases in between. The germline CDR1 and CDR2 sequences are LNHDA and SQIVND (reference sequence). The CDR3 loop spans 13 amino acids. CDR3 region: CASSWLGGNGYTF. The CDR3 DNA reads as TGTGCCAGTAGTTGGTTAGGGGGTAATGGCTACACCTTC.